The present entry profiles one T cell receptor (beta chain) with its context. Its antigen is still unknown. The input lacks base qualities; no much larger clone sits a single base away. The donors were roughly 39 Caucasian individuals from Russia, aged roughly 6 to 90 years, who were systemically healthy. Each donor gave about 10 milliliters of peripheral blood, drawn into EDTA-treated Vacutainer tubes. Ficoll-Paque density-gradient centrifugation was used to isolate PBMCs, with at least 7 million obtained per sample. Trizol reagent was used to extract total RNA from the PBMCs, yielding at least 6 micrograms per sample. For every donor, an aliquot of PBMCs went through flow cytometry to measure the percentages of naive CD45RAhigh/CD27high T cells. The CDR3 starts with the cysteine, ends with the phenylalanine, and has 14 residues. Only the CDR3 region is kept as DNA, spanning 42 bases read in frame from base 1. V loses 5 bases, J loses 6 bases, and the germline ends lie 14 bases apart.

This specimen belongs to a study of blood T cells in healthy people across ages (dated by TCRdb to between 2015 and 2016). Regarding the research as a whole: Template switching captured roughly one uniquely barcoded TCR beta cDNA molecule per two T cells in model experiments. Donors of different ages were randomly distributed across sequencing lanes to avoid experimental bias. The donors were divided into four age groups: young (average roughly 15 years), middle-aged (almost 40), aged (approximately 62) and long-lived (82). Age-related changes in TCR beta repertoire diversity were measured in the study by deep sequencing normalized with unique cDNA molecular identifiers. The study analyzed two additional independent replicas of 1 million unique cDNA reads from the same blood draw for two donors, one aged 18 to 30 and one aged 80 or older. Points the paper makes about the study in general: Estimates of total diversity based on one million sequenced T cells were considered lower bounds and underestimates. There was a strong correlation between observed TCR beta diversity and the percentage of naive T cells measured by flow cytometry. As age increased, observed TCR beta diversity per million T cells dropped in a roughly linear way, and a significant reduction was already evident by age about 40. Because the CMV infection status of the donors was unknown, age-related changes in expanded clonotypes may potentially have been confounded. Bulk unsorted PBMC profiling prevented conclusive comparison of naive and antigen-experienced compartments. The long-lived group showed more naive CD4+ T cells, fewer expanded clones and increased TCR diversity than the aged group, suggesting age selection.

Libraries were constructed by 5' RACE. Instrument on record: Illumina HiSeq 2500. A second PCR of roughly 7 to 11 cycles was performed with a sample-barcoded 5' primer and a J-beta primer mix. Each TCR beta cDNA molecule received a unique molecular identifier from a template-switch 5' adaptor carrying 12 random nucleotides. Each sample yielded at least 3 million CDR3-containing paired-end reads. First-strand cDNA synthesis was performed from all RNA using the Mint cDNA synthesis kit, with priming by a TRBC-specific oligonucleotide. Following uracil-DNA glycosylase treatment, a first 18-cycle PCR with universal primers M1SS and BC2_uni_R was performed on all cDNA. The source study handled its data this way. Each sample was normalized by randomly selecting 1 million high-quality reads, each carrying a distinct molecular identifier. Reads with shared molecular identifiers were discarded instead of being binned into consensus sequences. MiTCR, set to a Q25 quality threshold and the strictest error-elimination algorithm, was used for CDR3 identification, clonotype clustering and error correction. A nonparametric unseen species model with Euler transformation was used to estimate lower-bound total TCR beta diversity. TCRdb trimmed public reads at Q25 via fastp, called clones via MiXCR and kept in-frame beta chains. Rows are combined by CDR3 protein, so each entry shows the most common genes and DNA. TCRdb's processing, not the study's, gives the V and J calls here. Across this sample there are 2 million or so distinct CDR3 sequences, with just under 50% seen only once. Jointly, the top ten make up approximately 2.1% of the sample.

Sample: blood. The chain was built from TRBV12-3 or TRBV12-4 and TRBJ2-4; TRBD2 is a weak D gene call, 5 bases matching. The sequence was obtained from a woman in her thirties or forties in good health. The DNA sequence reads TGTGCCAGCAGTCTCAAGTCCGGGATAAACATTCAGTACTTC. It translates to CASSLKSGINIQYF.